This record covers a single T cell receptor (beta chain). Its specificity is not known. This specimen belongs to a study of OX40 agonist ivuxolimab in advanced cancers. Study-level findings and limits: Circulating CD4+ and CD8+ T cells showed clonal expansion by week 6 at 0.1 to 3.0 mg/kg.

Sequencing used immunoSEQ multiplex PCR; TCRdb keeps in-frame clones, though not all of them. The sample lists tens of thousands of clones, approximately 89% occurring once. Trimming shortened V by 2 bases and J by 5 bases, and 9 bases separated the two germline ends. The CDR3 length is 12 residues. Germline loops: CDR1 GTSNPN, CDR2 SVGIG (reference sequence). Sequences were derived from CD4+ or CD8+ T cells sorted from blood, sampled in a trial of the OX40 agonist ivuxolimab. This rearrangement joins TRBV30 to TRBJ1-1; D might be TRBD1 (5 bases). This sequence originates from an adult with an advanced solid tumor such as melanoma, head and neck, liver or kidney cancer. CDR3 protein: CAWSRGRTEAFF. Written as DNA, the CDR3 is TGTGCCTGGAGTCGGGGACGTACTGAAGCTTTCTTT. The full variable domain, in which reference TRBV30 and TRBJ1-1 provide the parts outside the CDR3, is SQTIHQWPATLVQPVGSPLSLECTVEGTSNPNLYWYRQAAGRGLQLLFYSVGIGQISSEVPQNLSASRPQDRQFILSSKKLLLSDSGFYLCAWSRGRTEAFFGQGTRLTVV.